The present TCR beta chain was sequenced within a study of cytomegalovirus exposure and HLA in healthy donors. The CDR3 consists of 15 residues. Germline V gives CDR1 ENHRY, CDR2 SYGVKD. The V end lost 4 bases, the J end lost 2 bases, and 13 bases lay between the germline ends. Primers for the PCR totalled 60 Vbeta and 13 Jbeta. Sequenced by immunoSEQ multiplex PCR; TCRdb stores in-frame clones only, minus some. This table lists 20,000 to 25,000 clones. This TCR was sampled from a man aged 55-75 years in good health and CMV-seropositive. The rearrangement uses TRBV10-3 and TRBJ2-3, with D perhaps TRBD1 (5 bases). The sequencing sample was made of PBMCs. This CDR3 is CAISGGPDPTDTQYF. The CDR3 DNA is TGTGCCATCAGTGGGGGCCCCGACCCCACAGATACGCAGTATTTT.